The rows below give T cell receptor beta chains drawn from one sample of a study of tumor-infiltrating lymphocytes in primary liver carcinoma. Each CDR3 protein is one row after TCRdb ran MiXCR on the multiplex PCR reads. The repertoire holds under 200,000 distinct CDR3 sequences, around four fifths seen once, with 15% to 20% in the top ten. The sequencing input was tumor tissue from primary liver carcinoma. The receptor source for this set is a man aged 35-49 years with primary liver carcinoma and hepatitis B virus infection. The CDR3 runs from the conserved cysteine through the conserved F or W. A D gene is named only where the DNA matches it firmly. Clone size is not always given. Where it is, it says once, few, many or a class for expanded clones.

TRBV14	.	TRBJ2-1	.	TGTGCCAGCACCCATAATCTCGACACCAGTGGGCAGTTCTTC	CASTHNLDTSGQFF
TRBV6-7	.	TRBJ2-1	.	TGTGCCAGCAATTACCCGGCTGGCGGGAATTTTAGCTCCTACAATGAGCAGTTCTTC	CASNYPAGGNFSSYNEQFF
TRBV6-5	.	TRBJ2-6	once	TGTGCCAGCAGTTCCCGAACAGGCAGCTTTGGGGCCAACGTCCTGACTTTC	CASSSRTGSFGANVLTF
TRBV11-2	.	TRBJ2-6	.	TGTGGCATCCAGCGGCCGCACTCTGGGGCCAATGTCCTGACTTTC	CGIQRPHSGANVLTF
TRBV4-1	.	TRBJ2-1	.	TGCGCCAGCAGCCAAGATATAAGAGCTAGCAATGGGGGTGAGCAGTTCTTC	CASSQDIRASNGGEQFF
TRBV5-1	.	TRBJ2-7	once	TGCGCCAGCAGCTTAAATCAACGGCGGCAAGCGGGCCTCTCCTACGAGCAGTACTTC	CASSLNQRRQAGLSYEQYF
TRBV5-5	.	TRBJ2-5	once	TGCGCCAGCAGCCTGGGGTTGATCGCGACGGAGTACCAAGATACCCAGTACTTC	CASSLGLIATEYQDTQYF
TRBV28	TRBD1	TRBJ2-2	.	TGTGCCAGTATTCCGGGACAGATGAACACCAGGGAGCTGTTTTTT	CASIPGQMNTRELFF
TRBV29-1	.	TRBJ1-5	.	TGCAGTGTTGTCGGACGGATCAATCGGCCCCAGCATTTT	CSVVGRINRPQHF
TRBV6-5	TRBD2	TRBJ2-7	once	TGTACCAGCATGATACTAGCGGGAGGTGGCGAGCAGTACTTC	CTSMILAGGGEQYF
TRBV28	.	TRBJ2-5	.	TGTGCCAGCAGGCCCACAGAGCGAGAGACCCAGTACTTC	CASRPTERETQYF
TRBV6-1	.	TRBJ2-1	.	TGTGTCAGCAGTGAACCCCAGGGGAATGAGAAGTTCTTC	CVSSEPQGNEKFF
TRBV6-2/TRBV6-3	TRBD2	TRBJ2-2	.	TGTGCCAACAGTCCTAGCGGGAGTCGGAACACCGGGGAACTGTTTTTT	CANSPSGSRNTGELFF
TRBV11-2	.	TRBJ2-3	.	TGTGCCAGCAGAGGGACGAAGGGAGACACAAATACGCAGTATTTT	CASRGTKGDTNTQYF
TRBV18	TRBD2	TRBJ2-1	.	TGTGCCAGCTTACCAGCGGGGGGGTACGATGAGCAGTTCTTC	CASLPAGGYDEQFF
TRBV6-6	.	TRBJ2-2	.	TGTGCCATCTCAGTACCCCGAGGGACCGGGGAGCTGTTTTTT	CAISVPRGTGELFF
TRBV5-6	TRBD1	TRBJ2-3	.	TGTGCCAGCAGCATCTACAGGGGGTCTATCACAGATACGCAGTATTTT	CASSIYRGSITDTQYF
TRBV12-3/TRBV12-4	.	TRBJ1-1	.	TGTGCCATCTCACCAGACGAATACACTGATGCTTTCTTT	CAISPDEYTDAFF
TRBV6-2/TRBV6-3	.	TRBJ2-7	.	TGTGCCAGAAAGAGACTACAGGAGGGCTACGATCAGTACTTC	CARKRLQEGYDQYF
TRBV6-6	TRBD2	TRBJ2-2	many	TGTGCCAGCAGTTACATGGGAACGGGACTAGCGGGAGCTAAGTCCGGGGAGCTGTTTTTT	CASSYMGTGLAGAKSGELFF
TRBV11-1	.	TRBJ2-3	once	TGTGCCAGCAGGTCTGGGGGAAGTTCTGTTGGAGCCCGTACAGATACGCAGTATTTT	CASRSGGSSVGARTDTQYF
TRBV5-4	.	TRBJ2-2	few	TGTGCTAGCAGACCAGGGGCGAACACCGGGGAGCTGTTATTT	CASRPGANTGELLF
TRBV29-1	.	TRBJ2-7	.	TGCAGCGTTGAAGAGCCACGGGGCCCCTGGAGGGAGCAGTACTTC	CSVEEPRGPWREQYF
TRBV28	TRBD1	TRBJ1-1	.	TGTGCCAGCAGTCCCACAGGGGTCTTCTATACTGAAACTTTCTTT	CASSPTGVFYTETFF
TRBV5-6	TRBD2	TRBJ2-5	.	TGTGCCAGCGCCCAGACTAGCGGGAGGGCAGAGACCCAGTACTTC	CASAQTSGRAETQYF
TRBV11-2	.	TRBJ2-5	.	TGTGTCAGCAGTCTAGATGGTGTGGCCCAGTATTTC	CVSSLDGVAQYF
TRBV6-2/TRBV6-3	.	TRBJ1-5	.	TGTGCCAGCAGTTCTCCAGGGGTTAGTCTGCCCCAGCATTTT	CASSSPGVSLPQHF